This T cell receptor (beta chain) came from a study of T-cell reconstitution after alpha-beta-depleted transplantation in children. Notes on the study in general: Expanded clones from the graft, numbering several hundred, reportedly supplied alpha-beta T cells about two months after transplant.

Preparation of the TCRbeta library involved a method that used unique molecular identifiers. TCRdb ran MiXCR on the PCR reads and lists one entry per CDR3 protein. The table has hundreds of thousands of distinct CDR3 sequences, about 17% seen once; the top ten hold about 41%. Germline CDR1 reads MNHEY; CDR2 reads SVGAGI. CDR3 length: 12 residues. Trimming removed 4 bases at V and 4 bases at J, with 8 bases between. Points on this clonotype: The antigen remains unidentified.

This sample comprised PBMCs, mostly from graft donor cells, obtained 360 days after TCRalphabeta/CD19-depleted stem cell transplant. The source is a male patient between 2 and 10 years old who had a stem cell transplant for acute lymphoblastic leukemia, so the T cells may come from the graft donor. This sequence joins TRBV6-5 and TRBJ2-7; TRBD2 might be the D (6 bases). The CDR3 region has the DNA TGTGCCAGCAGTTCGGAGGGGTACGAGCAGTACTTC. Its protein product is CASSSEGYEQYF.